The entry below describes one T cell receptor beta chain. The CDR3 extends over 16 amino acids. Germline CDR1 and CDR2: LGHNA and YNFKEQ. V lost 2 bases and J lost 2; bases outside the gene matches: 6. The data were taken from a study of blood T cell repertoires in COVID-19. On the study more broadly: Italy, Spain and the United States were the sources of the convalescent and acute COVID-19 samples. The cDNA or gDNA used as material had been derived from T cells, B-cell-depleted T cells, or PBMCs.

In the original workflow: Reference gene primer amplification gave nucleated cell count estimates. Using immunoSEQ multiplex PCR, the repertoire was profiled, and TCRdb retains in-frame clones only, with some absent. The D gene and trimming were derived from the DNA, and the V and J assignments and clone size from that table. The repertoire holds roughly 200,000 clones, 80% to 90% seen once, with roughly 8.7% in the top ten. The sample consisted of peripheral blood. The J gene is TRBJ2-5, the V gene TRBV4-2; 9 bases are a match to TRBD1. The TCR comes from a man aged 40-55 years with active or convalescent COVID-19. The CDR3, as DNA: TGTGCCAGCAGCCAACCTTTCGGACAGGGGCAAGAGACCCAGTACTTC. This gives the protein CASSQPFGQGQETQYF.